One sample yielded the 3 T cell receptor beta chains listed below, sequenced in a study of blood T cell repertoires in COVID-19. The table came from immunoSEQ multiplex PCR; TCRdb's copy has only in-frame clones and leaves some out. The sample comprises some 120,000 clones, about 89% of which are singletons, and approximately 4.7% rests with the top ten. The sequenced sample was peripheral blood. The origin of the receptors is a man aged 35-49 years with acute or convalescent COVID-19.

The chain combines TRBV23-1 with TRBJ2-4; possible D gene TRBD2, 5 bases. TRBV23-1 counts as an open reading frame of uncertain function. V lost 2 bases to trimming and J lost 5 bases, with 40 bases between them. The CDR3 extends over 24 amino acids. The CDR3 DNA sequence: TGCGCCAGCAGTCAAGTCTCCTTCCCGGTCGGGGAGCGCAAGAGGTCCCGTGATGAAAACATTCAGTACTTC. Protein: CASSQVSFPVGERKRSRDENIQYF.

The chain combines TRBV9 with TRBJ1-2, with 7 bases that match TRBD1. The V gene's germline CDR1 is SGDLS and CDR2 YYNGEE. With V trimmed by 4 bases and J by 6 bases, 12 bases remained unmatched. This CDR3 region has 15 residues. The CDR3 bases are TGTGCCAGCAGCCCTAGGGACAGAATTAGGGATGGCTACACCTTC. Translated, it gives CASSPRDRIRDGYTF.

The rearrangement links TRBV4-1 to TRBJ2-1; 11 bases match TRBD2. The ends lost 4 bases at V and 4 bases at J; junction bases unmatched: 9. The CDR3 is 17 residues long. Germline values: CDR1 MGHRA, CDR2 YSYEKL. The CDR3 DNA reads TGCGCCAGCAGCCGAGCTTCCGGGACTAGCGGTTACAATGAGCAGTTCTTC. Its protein is CASSRASGTSGYNEQFF.